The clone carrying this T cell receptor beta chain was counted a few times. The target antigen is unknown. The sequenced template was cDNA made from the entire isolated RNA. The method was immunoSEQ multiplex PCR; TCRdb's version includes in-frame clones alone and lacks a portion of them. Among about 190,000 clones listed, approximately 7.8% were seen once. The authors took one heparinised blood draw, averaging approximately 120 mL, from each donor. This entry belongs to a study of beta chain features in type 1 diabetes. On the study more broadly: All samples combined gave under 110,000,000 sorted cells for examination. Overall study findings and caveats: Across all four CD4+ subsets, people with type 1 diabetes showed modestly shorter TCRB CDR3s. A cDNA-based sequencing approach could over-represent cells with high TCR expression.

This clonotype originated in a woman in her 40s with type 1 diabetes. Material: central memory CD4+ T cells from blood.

This chain's CDR3 is CASSPQGAYGYTF. The CDR3 DNA sequence: TGTGCCAGCAGCCCACAGGGGGCCTATGGCTACACCTTC. V usage is TRBV7-9 and J usage is TRBJ1-2, with 9 bases fitting TRBD1. V was pared by 5 bases and J by 4 bases, with 2 bases of the junction left unmatched. CDR3 length: 13 amino acids. Germline V gene lookup returns CDR1 SEHNR and CDR2 FQNEAQ (reference sequence).